This passage covers 19 T cell receptor beta chains from one sample sequenced in a study of blood T cells in healthy people across ages. Then a second PCR, running roughly 7 to 11 cycles, was carried out with a sample-barcoded 5' primer and a J-beta primer mix. TCRdb recomputed calls from the 5' RACE reads with MiXCR, one row per CDR3 protein. The sample shows approximately 400,000 distinct CDR3 sequences, about 52% of them seen only once. The sequenced sample consisted of blood. The source is a man between 60 and 75 years old in good health.

The V call is TRBV3-1, the J call TRBJ2-5; D tentatively fits TRBD1 or TRBD2 (7 bases each). Gene TRBJ2-7 matches the end of the DNA better, so the J call may be wrong. Germline loops: CDR1 LGHDT, CDR2 YNNKEL (reference sequence). This CDR3 contains 15 residues. This CDR3 reads CASSQDSGGAYEQYF. CDR3 bases: TGTGCCAGCAGCCAAGACTCAGGGGGGGCTTACGAGCAGTACTTC.

The chain is built from TRBV6-6 and TRBJ2-1, with D perhaps TRBD2 (6 bases). CDR3 size: 15 residues. Germline V gene lookup returns CDR1 MNHNY and CDR2 SVGAGI (reference sequence). V shed 6 bases and J shed 5 bases, with 17 bases lying between them. This CDR3 reads CASSQPRCGNNEQFF. The DNA of the CDR3 is TGTGCCAGCAGCCAGCCTCGGTGCGGGAACAATGAGCAGTTCTTC.

The chain links TRBV2 to TRBJ2-3; the D is unclear. The CDR3 consists of 16 residues. Germline lookup yields CDR1 SNHLY and CDR2 FYNNEI. V was clipped by 0 bases and J by 0 bases, with 10 bases between them. In DNA form, the CDR3 reads TGTGCCAGCAGTGAAGCTTTGTCAGCTAGCACAGATACGCAGTATTTT. Translating it yields CASSEALSASTDTQYF.

This clonotype was counted many times. The rearrangement links TRBV5-1 to TRBJ2-1; TRBD2 matches 10 bases. Trimming at V came to 0 bases and at J to 3 bases, leaving 3 bases not matched to a gene. Germline V lookup: CDR1 SGHRS, CDR2 YFSETQ. The CDR3 extends over 16 amino acids. This CDR3 is CASSLEASGSYNEQFF. CDR3 in DNA: TGCGCCAGCAGCTTGGAGGCTAGCGGGAGCTACAATGAGCAGTTCTTC.

The rearrangement joins TRBV4-2 to TRBJ2-1, with TRBD2 matching 9 bases. Germline V CDR1 and CDR2: LGHNA, YNFKEQ. This CDR3 is 18 amino acids long. V trimming: 1 base; J trimming: 6 bases; junction bases outside the gene matches: 13. In DNA form, the CDR3 reads TGTGCCAGCAGCCAAGTGTTTGGCGGGGGGGTGGTGGGCAATGAGCAGTTCTTC. This codes for CASSQVFGGGVVGNEQFF.

This clonotype is categorized as medium-sized (0.01 to 0.1%). The chain employs TRBV7-8 and TRBJ2-7; TRBD1 matches at 9 bases. The CDR3 totals 15 residues. Germline V gene data show CDR1 as SGHVS and CDR2 as FQNEAQ. The V segment lost 2 bases and the J segment 2 bases; nucleotides outside the gene matches: 4. In DNA form, the CDR3 reads TGTGCCAGCAGCTTACCGGACAGGGGAGCCTACGAGCAGTACTTC. Translating it yields CASSLPDRGAYEQYF.

This chain uses TRBV2 with TRBJ2-3; the D call may be TRBD1 or TRBD2 (5 bases each). The CDR3 sequence is 16 residues long. Germline CDR1 SNHLY, CDR2 FYNNEI. V was clipped by 6 bases and J by 2 bases, with 18 bases between them. In DNA, the CDR3 is TGTGCCAGCAGGGGAGACAGCTACCCTATCACAGATACGCAGTATTTT. Protein sequence: CASRGDSYPITDTQYF.

The V and J genes are TRBV5-1 and TRBJ2-3, with 11 bases fitting TRBD2. The CDR3 is 16 residues long. CDR1 and CDR2 (germline): SGHRS, YFSETQ. J gave up 0 bases and V 2 bases, and 2 bases lay outside the gene matches. CDR3 nucleotides: TGCGCCAGCAGCTTCCGACTAGCGGGGAGCACAGATACGCAGTATTTT. Protein: CASSFRLAGSTDTQYF.

This clonotype came up many times. The DNA of the CDR3 is TGCAGTGCTAGATCGCGGCCAGGGGATGGCTACACCTTC. Amino acid sequence: CSARSRPGDGYTF. This chain joins TRBV20-1 and TRBJ1-2, with D perhaps TRBD1 (6 bases). This CDR3 is 13 amino acids long. The germline V and J ends were trimmed by 2 bases and 6 bases, with 13 bases remaining between them. Germline loops: CDR1 DFQATT, CDR2 SNEGSKA (reference sequence).

In its sample, this clonotype was seen a few times. V and J are TRBV6-2 or TRBV6-3 and TRBJ2-5; either TRBD1 or TRBD2 may fit D (5 bases each). Per germline, CDR1 MNHEY and CDR2 SVGEGT. The CDR3 spans 11 residues. V lost 2 bases and J lost 7, with 5 bases in between. CDR3 sequence reads: CASSYGGTQYF. DNA of the CDR3: TGTGCCAGCAGTTACGGGGGGACCCAGTACTTC.

There are many counts of this clonotype. This sequence joins TRBV20-1 and TRBJ1-5, with D possibly being TRBD1 (5 bases). This CDR3 spans 14 amino acids. V lost 4 bases to trimming and J lost 6 bases, with 16 bases between them. Germline V gene lookup returns CDR1 DFQATT and CDR2 SNEGSKA (reference sequence). The CDR3 coding sequence is TGCAGTGCTACAGGGAACCCTCCCGGTCAGCCCCAGCATTTT. It encodes CSATGNPPGQPQHF.

This clonotype was recorded a few times. The rearrangement links TRBV4-1 to TRBJ2-5, with D possibly matching TRBD2 (5 bases). The CDR3 contains 13 residues. CDR1 and CDR2 (germline): MGHRA, YSYEKL. The V end was cut by 2 bases, the J end by 5 bases, with 9 bases between. This CDR3 reads CASSQLAMETQYF. As DNA, the CDR3 is TGCGCCAGCAGCCAATTAGCGATGGAGACCCAGTACTTC.

This chain links TRBV20-1 with TRBJ2-5; a weak D match, TRBD1 (6 bases). V lost 6 bases and J 11 bases, leaving 19 bases between the germline ends. Germline assignment: CDR1 DFQATT and CDR2 SNEGSKA (reference sequence). The CDR3 extends over 12 amino acids. CDR3 residues: CSAEGVDVQQYF. The CDR3 nucleotides read TGCAGTGCCGAGGGGGTTGACGTACAGCAGTACTTC.

V usage is TRBV28 and J usage is TRBJ2-1; D not resolved. V lost 6 bases, J lost 9 bases, and 12 bases lay in between. The germline CDR1 and CDR2 sequences are MDHEN and SYDVKM. This CDR3 region has 12 residues. CDR3 nucleotides: TGTGCCAGCAGGGCCCCTGGCAGTGAGCAGTTCTTC. Amino acids: CASRAPGSEQFF.

The V gene is TRBV6-6, the J gene TRBJ2-7, with TRBD1 matching 7 bases. There are 17 residues in the CDR3. V was clipped by 6 bases and J by 0 bases; unmatched bases: 14. The germline V gene encodes CDR1 MNHNY and CDR2 SVGAGI (reference sequence). The CDR3 DNA is TGTGCCAGCAGACCCCCTCTACAGGGGCTAAGCTCCTACGAGCAGTACTTC. This codes for CASRPPLQGLSSYEQYF.

A few counts support this clonotype. The V gene is TRBV20-1, the J gene TRBJ2-3; D may be TRBD2 (6 bases). CDR1 is DFQATT, CDR2 SNEGSKA, per germline (reference sequence). The V gene lost 5 bases and the J gene lost 0 bases, with 9 bases spanning the gap. The CDR3 spans 13 residues. This chain's CDR3 is CSAPRGSTDTQYF. The CDR3 DNA reads as TGCAGTGCTCCCCGGGGGAGCACAGATACGCAGTATTTT.

The chain recombines TRBV10-2 with TRBJ1-4; 10 nucleotides line up with TRBD1. Germline CDR1 and CDR2: WSHSY and SAAADI. The ends lost 7 bases at V and 6 bases at J; junction bases unmatched: 2. This CDR3 has 13 amino acids. The CDR3 DNA sequence: TGCGCCAGCATCGGACAGGGGGATGAAAAACTGTTTTTT. Translation gives CASIGQGDEKLFF.

CDR3 nucleotides: TGTGCCAGCAGCTCGTCGAGCGGGAATGAGCAGTTCTTC. It encodes CASSSSSGNEQFF. V usage is TRBV7-7 and J usage is TRBJ2-1, with TRBD2 as a possible D gene (6 bases). CDR1 SSHAT and CDR2 FNYEAQ come from the germline V gene (reference sequence). The CDR3 spans 13 residues. Trimming took 4 bases from V and 7 from J, leaving 11 bases between them.

In this sample, this clonotype turned up a few times. The chain couples TRBV7-2 to TRBJ1-2; possible D gene TRBD1, 6 bases. The V gene's germline CDR1 is SGHTA and CDR2 FQGNSA. V was pared by 5 bases and J by 4 bases, with 14 bases between. The CDR3 runs to 14 residues. The CDR3 sequence: CASSLGGRSYGYTF. In DNA form, the CDR3 reads TGTGCCAGCAGCCTTGGGGGGCGTAGCTATGGCTACACCTTC.